This TCR beta chain was captured in a study of tumor-infiltrating lymphocytes in primary liver carcinoma. Total RNA (roughly 0.45 ug) served as template for TCR beta cDNA synthesis primed by a constant-region primer. It was through three nested multiplex PCR rounds of slightly modified ARM-PCR that TCR beta libraries arose. Running approximately 10 cycles apiece, the first two PCR rounds relied on TRBV1-TRBV30 forward primers together with a C-beta reverse primer. TCRdb re-called the multiplex PCR reads through MiXCR, storing one row per CDR3 protein. The sample yields a few hundred thousand distinct CDR3 sequences, about three fifths seen once. Germline DNA was also extracted, and blood RNA was taken from unsorted whole blood. Trimming removed 2 bases from V and 7 bases from J, with 12 bases in between. This CDR3 comprises 13 residues. Germline V gives CDR1 GTSNPN, CDR2 SVGIG (reference sequence).

The clonotype was recovered from a woman younger than 45 with primary liver carcinoma and hepatitis B virus infection. This chain links TRBV30 with TRBJ2-1, with D tentatively TRBD2 (6 bases). Sequencing was performed on peripheral blood. The CDR3 reads CAWSLGLRNEQFF. As DNA, the CDR3 is TGTGCCTGGAGTCTGGGACTGAGGAATGAGCAGTTCTTC.